This T cell receptor beta chain was documented in a study of blood T cell repertoires in COVID-19 (dated by TCRdb to the early 2020s). Broadly, across the study: Samples from collaborators originated in the United States, Italy and Spain and spanned both the acute and convalescent phases of COVID-19. Where available, HLA class I and class II types were taken from metadata supplied by the sample provider and were not determined by assay-based typing. Deeply sampled blood TCRbeta repertoires from subjects exposed to, actively infected with, or recovered from COVID-19 were included in the dataset. A freely available public database, intended as a resource for researchers studying the immune response to SARS-CoV-2, is where the repertoires were released. The prospective study material was composed of cDNA or gDNA derived from T cells, B-cell-depleted T cells, or PBMCs. The samples were drawn from the first 160 participants of the ongoing ImmuneRACE study and from 950 to 1,500 subjects provided by 6 global collaborators. The sample metadata nearly always contained a de-identified subject ID, COVID-19 status, age in years and sex. Findings and caveats that apply to the study as a whole: The quantity of clinical and demographic metadata differed by source and by participant and was supplied without curation.

Note on this clone: This clone's antigen is unknown. No quality values exist for individual bases; no much larger clone is one base distant.

TCRbeta CDR3 regions were amplified from genomic DNA by means of the immunoSEQ Assay, a bias-controlled multiplex PCR. The study's own analysis went as follows. The number of nucleated cells in each sample was estimated from the amplification of reference gene primers within the assay. Sequence reads were collapsed and filtered to measure the absolute abundance of every unique TCRbeta CDR3 rearrangement. For each sample, productive Simpson clonality was calculated as the square root of Simpson's diversity index over productive rearrangements. TCRdb limited this immuneACCESS table to in-frame rearrangements with V and J called. A share of clones is missing; checked studies link under half to unresolved V genes, and the rest is unexplained. V, J and clone size are taken as reported in that table, and D and trimming were inferred from the DNA itself. The sample data list about 150,000 clones, and about 88% of these were observed just once. The top ten constitute 2.3% of the sample.

The collaborating institutions used their own protocols to collect whole blood in K2EDTA tubes. Collaborator samples were shipped for TCRbeta analysis as frozen whole blood, isolated PBMCs, or DNA extracted from either sample type. In the germline V gene (reference sequence), CDR1 corresponds to MNHEY and CDR2 to SMNVEV. CDR3 length: 12 amino acids, cysteine to phenylalanine. The sequence is cut down to CDR3 DNA, 36 bases in frame from base 1. V is trimmed back by 6 bases and J by 6 bases, and the junction contains 5 bases that no gene match accounts for. The sequence came from a human donor in a cohort sampled during active COVID-19. Sequenced: peripheral blood. Rearrangement joined TRBV27 to TRBJ2-7; TRBD2 lines up with 7 middle nucleotides. Here is the DNA: TGTGCCAGCAGCTCTCGCGGGGGCGAGCAGTACTTC. It encodes CASSSRGGEQYF.